Below are 7 T cell receptor beta chains sequenced from a single sample in a study of blood T cell repertoires in COVID-19. This table comes from immunoSEQ multiplex PCR, and its TCRdb copy is limited to in-frame clones, with some not included. The sample holds about 81,000 clones, about 85% seen once. Sequencing was carried out using peripheral blood. The receptor source for this set is a woman aged 70 to 79 with acute or convalescent COVID-19.

This chain uses TRBV5-6 with TRBJ1-1, with D perhaps TRBD1 (6 bases). This CDR3 region has 13 residues. The V gene lost 3 bases and the J gene lost 1 base, with 7 bases spanning the gap. Germline V lookup: CDR1 SGHDT, CDR2 YYEEEE. In DNA form, the CDR3 reads TGTGCCAGCAGCTGGGGACAGAACACTGAAGCTTTCTTT. This translates into CASSWGQNTEAFF.

The rearrangement joins TRBV19 to TRBJ1-5; D might be TRBD1 (5 bases). Germline-derived CDR1 and CDR2 are LNHDA and SQIVND (reference sequence). Trimming took off 1 base at V and 4 bases at J, with 14 bases between the two ends. CDR3 length: 16 residues. DNA of the CDR3: TGTGCCAGTAGTATAGGGGTCAGGGAAATTAATCAGCCCCAGCATTTT. Protein sequence: CASSIGVREINQPQHF.

The chain employs TRBV27 and TRBJ2-1, with TRBD2 matching 13 bases. The CDR3 has 17 amino acids. After removal of 4 bases from V and 7 bases from J, the junction contained 10 bases not matched to a gene. CDR1 MNHEY and CDR2 SMNVEV come from the germline V gene (reference sequence). The CDR3 coding sequence is TGTGCCAGCAGTTCATCCGGGACTAGCGGGGTTACAAATGAGCAGTTCTTC. Its translation: CASSSSGTSGVTNEQFF.

The chain carries TRBV10-3 and TRBJ2-7; D may be TRBD2 (5 bases). This CDR3 is built from 12 residues. Trimming left V 2 bases short and J 4 bases short, with 6 bases between. Germline CDR1 ENHRY, CDR2 SYGVKD. The chain's CDR3 is CAISERRYEQYV. The CDR3 DNA is TGTGCCATCAGTGAGCGGAGGTACGAGCAGTACGTC.

This clone was recorded a few times. Its ends do not fully match the called genes, so a read error is possible. J is TRBJ2-1 and V is TRBV6-1; TRBD1 aligns across 9 bases. The CDR3 has 15 residues. Germline V CDR1 and CDR2: MNHNS, SASEGT. The CDR3 DNA reads TGTGCCAGCAGGGAAGGGACAGGGCCGCGGAATGAGCAGTTCTTC. Protein product: CASREGTGPRNEQFF.

The CDR3 is CATEKGTGGHGYTF. CDR3 in DNA: TGTGCCACCGAAAAAGGGACAGGGGGCCATGGCTACACCTTC. The chain uses TRBV3-1 (or the pseudogene TRBV3-2) and TRBJ1-2, with TRBD1 identical over 12 bases. This CDR3 has 14 residues. The trim removed 10 bases at V and 6 bases at J, leaving 9 bases unmatched. Germline assignment: CDR1 LGHDT and CDR2 YNNKEL (reference sequence).

Only one count was recorded for this clone. The chain is built from TRBV7-9 and TRBJ2-2; no clear D gene. Trimming cost V 2 bases and J 3 bases, with 19 bases left between them. The germline CDR1 and CDR2 sequences are SEHNR and FQNEAQ (reference sequence). This CDR3 region has 18 residues. The CDR3 is CASSLPSGPQIDTGELFF. The CDR3 nucleotides are TGTGCCAGCAGCTTACCGTCAGGCCCCCAAATTGACACCGGGGAGCTGTTTTTT.